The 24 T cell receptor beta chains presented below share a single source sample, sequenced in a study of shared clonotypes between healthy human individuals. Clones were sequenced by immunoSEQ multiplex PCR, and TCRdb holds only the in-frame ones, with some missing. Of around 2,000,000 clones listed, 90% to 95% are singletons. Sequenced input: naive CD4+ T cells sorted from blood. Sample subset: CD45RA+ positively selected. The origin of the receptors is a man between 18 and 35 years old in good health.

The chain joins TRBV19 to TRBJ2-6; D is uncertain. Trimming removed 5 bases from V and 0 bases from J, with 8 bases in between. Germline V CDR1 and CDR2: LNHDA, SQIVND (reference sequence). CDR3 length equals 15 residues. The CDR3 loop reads CASSLRHSGANVLTF. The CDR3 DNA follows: TGTGCCAGTAGTTTAAGACACTCTGGGGCCAACGTCCTGACTTTC.

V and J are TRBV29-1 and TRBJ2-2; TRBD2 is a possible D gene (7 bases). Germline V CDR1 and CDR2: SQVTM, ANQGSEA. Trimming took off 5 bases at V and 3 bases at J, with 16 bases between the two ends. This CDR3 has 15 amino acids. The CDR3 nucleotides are TGCAGCGTTTCGCGCGGGGGCTTTTACACCGGGGAGCTGTTTTTT. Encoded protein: CSVSRGGFYTGELFF.

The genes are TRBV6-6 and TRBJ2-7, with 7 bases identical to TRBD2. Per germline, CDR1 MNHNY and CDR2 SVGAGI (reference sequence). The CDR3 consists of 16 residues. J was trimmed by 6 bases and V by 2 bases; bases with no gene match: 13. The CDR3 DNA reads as TGTGCCAGCAGTTACGAGGATGGGAAAGCGGGGTCCGAGCAGTACTTC. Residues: CASSYEDGKAGSEQYF.

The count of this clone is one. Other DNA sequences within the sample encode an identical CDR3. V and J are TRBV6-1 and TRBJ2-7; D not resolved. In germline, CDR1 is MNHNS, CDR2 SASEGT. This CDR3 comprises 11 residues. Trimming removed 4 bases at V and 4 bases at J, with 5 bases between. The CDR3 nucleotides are TGTGCCAGCAGTGTAGGGTACGAGCAGTACTTC. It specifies CASSVGYEQYF.

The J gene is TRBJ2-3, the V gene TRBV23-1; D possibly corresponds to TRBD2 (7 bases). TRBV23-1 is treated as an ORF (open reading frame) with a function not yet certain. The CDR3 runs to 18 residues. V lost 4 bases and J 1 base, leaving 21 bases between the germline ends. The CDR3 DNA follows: TGCGCCAGCAGTCCGGTATACTTGGGCGGGGGCGGCACAGATACGCAGTATTTT. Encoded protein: CASSPVYLGGGGTDTQYF.

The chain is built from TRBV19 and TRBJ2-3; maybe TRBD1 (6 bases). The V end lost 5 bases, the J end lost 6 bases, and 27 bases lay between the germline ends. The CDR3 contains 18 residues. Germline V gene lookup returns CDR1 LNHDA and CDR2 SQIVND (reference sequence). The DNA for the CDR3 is TGTGCCAGTAGTTTATTCGCCTCAGGGGCCGATAGGGTGGATACGCAGTATTTT. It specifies CASSLFASGADRVDTQYF.

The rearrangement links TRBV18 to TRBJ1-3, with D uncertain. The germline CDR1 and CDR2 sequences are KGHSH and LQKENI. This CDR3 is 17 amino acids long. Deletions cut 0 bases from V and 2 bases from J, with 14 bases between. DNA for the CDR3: TGTGCCAGCTCACCACCTAATACTAGATTTACTGGAAACACCATATATTTT. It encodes CASSPPNTRFTGNTIYF.

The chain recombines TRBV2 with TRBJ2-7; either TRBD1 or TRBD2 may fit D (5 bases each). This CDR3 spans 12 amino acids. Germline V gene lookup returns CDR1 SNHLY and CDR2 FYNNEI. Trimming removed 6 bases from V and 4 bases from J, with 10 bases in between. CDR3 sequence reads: CASRRGTYEQYF. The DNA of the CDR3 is TGTGCCAGCAGGAGGGGAACTTACGAGCAGTACTTC.

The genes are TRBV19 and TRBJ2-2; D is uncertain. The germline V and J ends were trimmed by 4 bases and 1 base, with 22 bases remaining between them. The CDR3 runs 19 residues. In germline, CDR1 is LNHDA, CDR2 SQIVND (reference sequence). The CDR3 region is CASSTPPTLGSRNTGELFF. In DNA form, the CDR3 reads TGTGCCAGTAGTACCCCGCCCACTTTGGGCTCACGGAACACCGGGGAGCTGTTTTTT. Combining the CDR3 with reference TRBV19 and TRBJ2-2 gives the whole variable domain DGGITQSPKYLFRKEGQNVTLSCEQNLNHDAMYWYRQDPGQGLRLIYYSQIVNDFQKGDIAEGYSVSREKKESFPLTVTSAQKNPTAFYLCASSTPPTLGSRNTGELFFGEGSRLTVL.

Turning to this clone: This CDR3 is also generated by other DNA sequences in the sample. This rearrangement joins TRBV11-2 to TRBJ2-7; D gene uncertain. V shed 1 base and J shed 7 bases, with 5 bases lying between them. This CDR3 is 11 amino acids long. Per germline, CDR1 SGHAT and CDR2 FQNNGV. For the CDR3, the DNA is TGTGCCAGCAGCTTAGGTTTTGAGCAGTACTTC. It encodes CASSLGFEQYF.

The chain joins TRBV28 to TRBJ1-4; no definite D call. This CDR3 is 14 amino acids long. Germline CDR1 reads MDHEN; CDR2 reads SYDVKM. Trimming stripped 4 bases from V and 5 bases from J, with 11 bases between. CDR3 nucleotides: TGTGCCAGCAGTTCGCCGTTGGTAAATGAAAAACTGTTTTTT. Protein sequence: CASSSPLVNEKLFF.

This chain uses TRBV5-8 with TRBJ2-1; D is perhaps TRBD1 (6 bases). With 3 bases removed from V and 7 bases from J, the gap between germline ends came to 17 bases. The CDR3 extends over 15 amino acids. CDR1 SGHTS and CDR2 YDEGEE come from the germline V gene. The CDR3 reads CASSSRTASRNEQFF. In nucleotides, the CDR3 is TGTGCCAGCAGCTCGAGGACAGCCTCAAGGAATGAGCAGTTCTTC.

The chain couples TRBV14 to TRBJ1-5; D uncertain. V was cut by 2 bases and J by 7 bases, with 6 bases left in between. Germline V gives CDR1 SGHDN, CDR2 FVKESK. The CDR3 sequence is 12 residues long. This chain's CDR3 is CASSQPGQPQHF. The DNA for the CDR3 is TGTGCCAGCAGCCAACCCGGCCAGCCCCAGCATTTT. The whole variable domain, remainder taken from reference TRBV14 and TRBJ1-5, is EAGVTQFPSHSVIEKGQTVTLRCDPISGHDNLYWYRRVMGKEIKFLLHFVKESKQDESGMPNNRFLAERTGGTYSTLKVQPAELEDSGVYFCASSQPGQPQHFGDGTRLSIL.

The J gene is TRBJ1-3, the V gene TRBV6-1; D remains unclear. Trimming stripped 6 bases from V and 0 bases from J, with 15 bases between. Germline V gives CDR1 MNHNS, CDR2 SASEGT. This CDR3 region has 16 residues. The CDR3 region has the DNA TGTGCCAGCAGGGAAAACGTCGGGATCTCTGGAAACACCATATATTTT. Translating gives CASRENVGISGNTIYF.

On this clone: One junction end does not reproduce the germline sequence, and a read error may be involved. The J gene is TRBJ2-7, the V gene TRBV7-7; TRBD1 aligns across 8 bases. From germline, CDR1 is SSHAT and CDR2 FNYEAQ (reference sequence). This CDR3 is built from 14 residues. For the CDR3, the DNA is TGTGCTAGCAGCTTAGGGACAGGACACTACGAGCAGTACTTC. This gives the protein CASSLGTGHYEQYF.

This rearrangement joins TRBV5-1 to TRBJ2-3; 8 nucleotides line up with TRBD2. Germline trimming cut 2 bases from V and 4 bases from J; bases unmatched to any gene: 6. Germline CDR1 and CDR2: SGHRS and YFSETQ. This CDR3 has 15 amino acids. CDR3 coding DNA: TGCGCCAGCAGCTTTAACGGGAGGGGGTCAGATACGCAGTATTTT. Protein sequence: CASSFNGRGSDTQYF.

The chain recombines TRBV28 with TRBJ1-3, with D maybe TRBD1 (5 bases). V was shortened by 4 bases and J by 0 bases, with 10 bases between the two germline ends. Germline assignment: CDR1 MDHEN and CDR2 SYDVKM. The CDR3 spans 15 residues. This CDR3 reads CASSSAGNSGNTIYF. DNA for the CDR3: TGTGCCAGCAGTTCCGCAGGGAACTCTGGAAACACCATATATTTT.

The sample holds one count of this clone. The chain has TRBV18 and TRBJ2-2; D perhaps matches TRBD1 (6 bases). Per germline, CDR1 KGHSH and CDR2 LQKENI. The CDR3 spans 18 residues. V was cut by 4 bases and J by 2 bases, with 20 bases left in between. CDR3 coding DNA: TGTGCCAGCTCACAATCGACTTCGGGGACACGAAACACCGGGGAGCTGTTTTTT. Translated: CASSQSTSGTRNTGELFF.

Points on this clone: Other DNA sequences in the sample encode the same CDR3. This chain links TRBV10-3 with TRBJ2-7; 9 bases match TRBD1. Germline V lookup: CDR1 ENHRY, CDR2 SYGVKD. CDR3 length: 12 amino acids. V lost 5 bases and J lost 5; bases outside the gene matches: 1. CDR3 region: CAISRQGDEQYF. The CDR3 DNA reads TGTGCCATCAGTAGACAGGGGGACGAGCAGTACTTC.

The CDR3 loop is CASSEGQNTEAFF. The CDR3 DNA follows: TGCGCCAGCAGCGAGGGACAGAACACTGAAGCTTTCTTT. The chain is built from TRBV5-1 and TRBJ1-1; D is perhaps TRBD1 (6 bases). CDR1 is SGHRS and CDR2 is YFSETQ in the germline V gene. There are 13 residues in the CDR3. The V end was cut by 4 bases, the J end by 1 base, with 8 bases between.

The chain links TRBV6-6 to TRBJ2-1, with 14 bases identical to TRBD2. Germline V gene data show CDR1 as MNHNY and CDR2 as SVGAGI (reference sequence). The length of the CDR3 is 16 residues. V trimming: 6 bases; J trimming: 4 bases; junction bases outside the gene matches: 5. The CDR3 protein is CASRGLAGGSYNEQFF. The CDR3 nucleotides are TGTGCCAGCAGAGGACTAGCGGGAGGTAGTTACAATGAGCAGTTCTTC.

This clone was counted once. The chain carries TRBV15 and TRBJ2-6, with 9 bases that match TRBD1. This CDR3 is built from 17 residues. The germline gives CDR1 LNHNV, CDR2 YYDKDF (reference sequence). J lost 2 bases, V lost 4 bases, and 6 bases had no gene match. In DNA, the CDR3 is TGTGCCACCAGCATCGGGACAGGGCGGACTGGGGCCAACGTCCTGACTTTC. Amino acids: CATSIGTGRTGANVLTF. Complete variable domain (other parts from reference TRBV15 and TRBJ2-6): DAMVIQNPRYQVTQFGKPVTLSCSQTLNHNVMYWYQQKSSQAPKLLFHYYDKDFNNEADTPDNFQSRRPNTSFCFLDIRSPGLGDTAMYLCATSIGTGRTGANVLTFGAGSRLTVL.

The CDR3 coding sequence is TGTGCCAGCAGCTTCAGGCTAAACAATCAGCCCCAGCATTTT. Translated, it gives CASSFRLNNQPQHF. The V gene is TRBV5-6, the J gene TRBJ1-5; no clear D. Per germline, CDR1 SGHDT and CDR2 YYEEEE. This CDR3 contains 14 residues. The V end lost 2 bases, the J end lost 3 bases, and 9 bases lay between the germline ends. The whole variable domain, remainder taken from reference TRBV5-6 and TRBJ1-5, is DAGVTQSPTHLIKTRGQQVTLRCSPKSGHDTVSWYQQALGQGPQFIFQYYEEEERQRGNFPDRFSGHQFPNYSSELNVNALLLGDSALYLCASSFRLNNQPQHFGDGTRLSIL.

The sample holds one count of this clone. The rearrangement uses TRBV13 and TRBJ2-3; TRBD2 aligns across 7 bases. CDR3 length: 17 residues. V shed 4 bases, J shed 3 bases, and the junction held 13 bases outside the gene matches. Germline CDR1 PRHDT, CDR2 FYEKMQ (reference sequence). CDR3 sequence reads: CASSSPSGRKQTDTQYF. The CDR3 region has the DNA TGTGCCAGCAGCTCCCCTAGCGGAAGAAAACAAACAGATACGCAGTATTTT. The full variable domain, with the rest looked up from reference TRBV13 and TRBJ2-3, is AAGVIQSPRHLIKEKRETATLKCYPIPRHDTVYWYQQGPGQDPQFLISFYEKMQSDKGSIPDRFSAQQFSDYHSELNMSSLELGDSALYFCASSSPSGRKQTDTQYFGPGTRLTVL.